The 13 T cell receptor beta chains listed next were all sequenced from one sample in a study of blood T cell repertoires in COVID-19. Sequenced by immunoSEQ multiplex PCR; TCRdb stores in-frame clones only, minus some. The table has about 150,000 clones, 79% seen once. The material sequenced was PBMCs or T cells enriched from blood (not recorded which). The receptors stem from a woman aged 70-85 years in a cohort exposed to, infected with or recovered from COVID-19 (not recorded which).

The rearrangement uses TRBV7-9 and TRBJ1-1; D is perhaps TRBD1 (5 bases). This CDR3 region has 14 residues. Germline assignment: CDR1 SEHNR and CDR2 FQNEAQ (reference sequence). Trimming left V 2 bases short and J 4 bases short, with 11 bases between. The CDR3 protein is CASSLSGGGTEAFF. CDR3 sequence (DNA): TGTGCCAGCAGCTTAAGCGGGGGTGGCACTGAAGCTTTCTTT.

The chain combines TRBV5-4 with TRBJ2-2; 12 bases line up with TRBD2. Germline assignment: CDR1 SGHNT and CDR2 YYREEE (reference sequence). V was pared by 4 bases and J by 5 bases, with 12 bases of the junction left unmatched. CDR3 length equals 18 residues. The chain's CDR3 is CASSRRLAGAGGTGELFF. CDR3 sequence (DNA): TGTGCCAGCAGCCGCCGACTAGCGGGAGCGGGGGGAACCGGGGAGCTGTTTTTT.

This rearrangement joins TRBV7-2 to TRBJ1-1; 7 bases are a match to TRBD1. Germline-derived CDR1 and CDR2 are SGHTA and FQGNSA. The ends lost 3 bases at V and 4 bases at J; junction bases unmatched: 5. This CDR3 contains 14 residues. CDR3 in amino acids: CASSFGHRGTEAFF. For the CDR3, the DNA is TGTGCCAGCAGCTTCGGGCACAGGGGCACTGAAGCTTTCTTT.

This clone is a singleton in its sample. The rearrangement joins TRBV24-1 to TRBJ2-7; D is unresolved. The CDR3 has 12 amino acids. V dropped 10 bases and J dropped 2 bases, with 11 bases sitting between them. In germline, CDR1 is KGHDR, CDR2 SFDVKD. Here the CDR3 reads CATKSLTYEQYF. The DNA of the CDR3 is TGTGCCACTAAGTCGCTAACCTACGAGCAGTACTTC.

This clone was recorded only once. This rearrangement joins TRBV10-2 to TRBJ1-5, with D maybe TRBD1 (5 bases). V dropped 6 bases and J dropped 1 base, with 10 bases sitting between them. There are 14 residues in the CDR3. Germline CDR1 WSHSY, CDR2 SAAADI. The CDR3 DNA reads TGCGCCAGCAGGCCTTCAGGGAGCAATCAGCCCCAGCATTTT. Translation: CASRPSGSNQPQHF.

The CDR3 spells CASSRTGDRAFF. As DNA, the CDR3 is TGTGCCAGCAGCCGCACAGGGGATAGAGCTTTCTTT. This rearrangement joins TRBV3-1 (or the pseudogene TRBV3-2) to TRBJ1-1; the match to TRBD1 covers 7 bases. The ends lost 4 bases at V and 10 bases at J; junction bases unmatched: 6. There are 12 residues in the CDR3. Per the germline V gene, CDR1 is LGHDT and CDR2 is YNNKEL (reference sequence).

CDR3 DNA sequence: TGTGCCAGCAGTGAACACTGGACAGGGTCGAACACCGGGGAGCTGTTTTTT. Translated, it gives CASSEHWTGSNTGELFF. This sequence joins TRBV25-1 and TRBJ2-2; 8 nucleotides match TRBD1. J gave up 0 bases and V 2 bases, and 5 bases lay outside the gene matches. Per germline, CDR1 MGHDK and CDR2 SYGVNS. The CDR3 spans 17 residues.

The rearrangement joins TRBV6-1 to TRBJ2-7; tentative D call: TRBD1 (6 bases). The CDR3 is made up of 14 amino acids. V lost 3 bases and J 5 bases, leaving 14 bases between the germline ends. Per the germline V gene, CDR1 is MNHNS and CDR2 is SASEGT. The CDR3 reads CASSDRGINHEQYF. The CDR3 DNA reads TGTGCCAGCAGTGACAGGGGAATAAACCACGAGCAGTACTTC.

The rearrangement uses TRBV28 and TRBJ1-5; D possibly corresponds to TRBD1 (6 bases). The CDR3 sequence is 13 residues long. Germline CDR1 and CDR2: MDHEN and SYDVKM. The ends were cut back, 10 bases at V and 0 bases at J, with 10 bases in the middle. CDR3 sequence: CATGQFSNQPQHF. Here the CDR3 DNA reads TGTGCCACCGGACAGTTTAGCAATCAGCCCCAGCATTTT.

The chain employs TRBV7-2 and TRBJ1-1; no clear D gene. Germline CDR1 is SGHTA and CDR2 is FQGNSA. The CDR3 runs 13 residues. The germline V and J ends were trimmed by 1 base and 12 bases, with 15 bases remaining between them. CDR3 loop: CASSLDTPQAPFF. The CDR3 DNA reads as TGTGCCAGCAGCTTAGATACGCCGCAGGCACCTTTCTTT.

The chain has TRBV5-1 and TRBJ2-6; 7 positions match TRBD1. The V and J ends lost 4 bases and 4 bases, in that order; junction bases with no gene match: 5. Germline CDR1 SGHRS, CDR2 YFSETQ. CDR3 length: 15 amino acids. For the CDR3, the DNA is TGCGCCAGCAGCCCTCAGGGGGACGGGGCCAACGTCCTGACTTTC. It codes for CASSPQGDGANVLTF.

The rearrangement joins TRBV4-2 to TRBJ2-2; 7 bases agree with TRBD2. V shed 4 bases and J 2 bases; nucleotides not matched to a gene: 10. This CDR3 contains 17 residues. Germline-derived CDR1 and CDR2 are LGHNA and YNFKEQ. The CDR3 spells CASSPLVPSGNTGELFF. The DNA for the CDR3 is TGTGCCAGCAGCCCGCTCGTCCCTAGCGGTAACACCGGGGAGCTGTTTTTT.

This sequence joins TRBV18 and TRBJ2-1, with 7 bases matching TRBD1. The CDR3 is 13 amino acids. V was pared by 6 bases and J by 4 bases, with 3 bases of the junction left unmatched. Germline lookup yields CDR1 KGHSH and CDR2 LQKENI. This chain's CDR3 is CASSLGQYNEQFF. In nucleotides, the CDR3 is TGTGCCAGCTCCTTGGGACAGTACAATGAGCAGTTCTTC.